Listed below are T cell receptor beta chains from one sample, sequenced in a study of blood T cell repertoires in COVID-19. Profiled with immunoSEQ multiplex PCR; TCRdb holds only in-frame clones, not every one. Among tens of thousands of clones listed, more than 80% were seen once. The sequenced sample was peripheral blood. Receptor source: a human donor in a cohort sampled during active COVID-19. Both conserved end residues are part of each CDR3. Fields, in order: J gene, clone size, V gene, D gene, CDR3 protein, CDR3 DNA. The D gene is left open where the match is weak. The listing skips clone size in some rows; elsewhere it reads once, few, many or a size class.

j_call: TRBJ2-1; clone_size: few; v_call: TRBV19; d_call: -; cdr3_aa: CASSKASHTLYNEQFF; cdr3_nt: TGTGCCAGTAGTAAGGCTAGCCACACCCTTTACAATGAGCAGTTCTTC
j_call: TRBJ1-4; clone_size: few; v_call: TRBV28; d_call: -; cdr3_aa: CASSLRSGGSEKLFF; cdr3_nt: TGTGCCAGCAGTTTACGGTCTGGGGGGAGTGAAAAACTGTTTTTT
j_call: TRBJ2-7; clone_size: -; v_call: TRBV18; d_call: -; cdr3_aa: CASSPGGTSYEQYF; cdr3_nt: TGTGCCAGCTCACCAGGCGGAACTTCCTACGAGCAGTACTTC
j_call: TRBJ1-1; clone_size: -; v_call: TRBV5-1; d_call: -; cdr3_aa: CASSLAGDSSLLEAFF; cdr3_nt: TGCGCCAGCAGCTTGGCCGGCGACTCTAGCCTTCTTGAAGCTTTCTTT
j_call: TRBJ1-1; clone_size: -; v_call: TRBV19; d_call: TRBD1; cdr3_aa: CASSTRTGRNTEAFF; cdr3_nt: TGTGCCAGTAGTACCAGGACAGGGAGGAACACTGAAGCTTTCTTT
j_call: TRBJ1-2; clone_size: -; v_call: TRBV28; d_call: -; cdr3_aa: CASSFRRNYGYTF; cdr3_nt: TGTGCCAGCAGTTTTCGGCGGAACTATGGCTACACCTTC
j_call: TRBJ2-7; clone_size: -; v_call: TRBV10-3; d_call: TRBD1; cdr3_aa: CVTKQGAQQYF; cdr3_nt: TGTGTCACAAAACAGGGGGCTCAACAGTACTTC
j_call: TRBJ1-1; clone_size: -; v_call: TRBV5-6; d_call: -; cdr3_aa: CASSAGVVAFF; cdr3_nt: TGTGCCAGCAGCGCCGGGGTCGTAGCTTTCTTT
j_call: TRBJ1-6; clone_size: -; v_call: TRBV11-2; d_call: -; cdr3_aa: CASSLDRVNSPLHF; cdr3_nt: TGTGCCAGCAGCTTAGACAGGGTTAATTCACCCCTCCACTTT
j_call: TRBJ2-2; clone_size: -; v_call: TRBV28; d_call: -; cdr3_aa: CASRSTGELFF; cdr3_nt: TGTGCCAGCAGATCTACCGGGGAGCTGTTTTTT
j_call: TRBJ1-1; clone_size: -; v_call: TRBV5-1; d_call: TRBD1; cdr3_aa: CASSRSGTGHTEAFF; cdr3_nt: TGCGCCAGCAGCCGTTCCGGGACAGGGCACACTGAAGCTTTCTTT
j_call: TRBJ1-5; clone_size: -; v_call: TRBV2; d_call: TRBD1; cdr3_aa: CASSTGQGLNNQPQHF; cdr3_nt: TGTGCCAGCAGTACAGGACAGGGCCTTAACAATCAGCCCCAGCATTTT
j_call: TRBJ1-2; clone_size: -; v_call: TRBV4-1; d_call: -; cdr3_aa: CASSQTLSRLAVYGYTF; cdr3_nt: TGCGCCAGCAGCCAGACACTTTCCCGCCTCGCCGTCTATGGCTACACCTTC
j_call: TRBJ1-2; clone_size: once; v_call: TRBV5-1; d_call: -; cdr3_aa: CASSFSTVPGGDYGYTF; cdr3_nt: TGCGCCAGCAGCTTCTCGACAGTACCGGGAGGGGACTATGGCTACACCTTC
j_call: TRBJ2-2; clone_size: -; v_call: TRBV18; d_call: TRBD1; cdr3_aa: CASSPLTGMNTGELFF; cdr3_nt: TGTGCCAGCTCACCCCTGACAGGGATGAACACCGGGGAGCTGTTTTTT
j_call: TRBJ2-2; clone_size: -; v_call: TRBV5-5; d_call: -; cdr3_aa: CASSRDWSNTGELFF; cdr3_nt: TGTGCCAGCAGCCGGGACTGGTCGAACACCGGGGAGCTGTTTTTT
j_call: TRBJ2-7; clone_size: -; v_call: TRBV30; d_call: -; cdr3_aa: CAWGDQGREQYF; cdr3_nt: TGTGCCTGGGGAGACCAGGGTCGGGAGCAGTACTTC
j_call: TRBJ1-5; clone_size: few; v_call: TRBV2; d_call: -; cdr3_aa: CASSGALGQPQHF; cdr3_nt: TGTGCCAGCAGTGGGGCCCTGGGCCAGCCCCAGCATTTT
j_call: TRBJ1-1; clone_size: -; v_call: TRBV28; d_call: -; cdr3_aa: CASTLGGAGGHTEAFF; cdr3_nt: TGTGCCAGCACCCTGGGGGGGGCTGGGGGTCACACTGAAGCTTTCTTT
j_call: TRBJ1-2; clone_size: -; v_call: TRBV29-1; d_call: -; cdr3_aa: CSVVGVSKSRGYGYTF; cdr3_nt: TGCAGCGTTGTGGGAGTCTCGAAGTCCCGCGGCTATGGCTACACCTTC
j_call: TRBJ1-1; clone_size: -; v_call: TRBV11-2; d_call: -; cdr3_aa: CASSFRARGNTEAFF; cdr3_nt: TGTGCCAGCAGCTTCCGAGCGCGGGGGAACACTGAAGCTTTCTTT
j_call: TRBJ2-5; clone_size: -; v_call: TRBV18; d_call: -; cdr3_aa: CASSPSQNRETQYF; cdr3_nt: TGTGCCAGCTCACCATCGCAAAACCGGGAGACCCAGTACTTC
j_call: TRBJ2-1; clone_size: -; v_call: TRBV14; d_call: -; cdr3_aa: CASSQGRRVYNEQFF; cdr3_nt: TGTGCCAGCAGCCAAGGAAGACGGGTCTACAATGAGCAGTTCTTC
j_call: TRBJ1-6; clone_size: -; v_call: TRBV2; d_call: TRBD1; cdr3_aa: CASLRQGNSPLHF; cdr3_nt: TGTGCCAGCTTGAGACAGGGGAATTCACCCCTCCACTTT
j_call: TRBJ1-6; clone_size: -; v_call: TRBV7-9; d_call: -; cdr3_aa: CASTSQGGNSPLHF; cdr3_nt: TGTGCCAGCACCTCCCAAGGGGGTAATTCACCCCTCCACTTT
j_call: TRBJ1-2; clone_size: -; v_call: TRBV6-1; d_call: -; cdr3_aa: CASSEGRGVGYGYTF; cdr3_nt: TGTGCCAGCAGTGAAGGAAGGGGCGTTGGTTATGGCTACACCTTC
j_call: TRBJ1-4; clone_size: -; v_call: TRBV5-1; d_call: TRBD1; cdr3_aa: CASSFGQGEILFF; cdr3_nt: TGCGCCAGCAGCTTTGGACAGGGTGAAATTCTGTTTTTT
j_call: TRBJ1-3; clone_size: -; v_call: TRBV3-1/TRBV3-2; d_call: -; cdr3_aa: CASSHPGARNTIYF; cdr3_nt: TGTGCCAGCAGCCATCCAGGGGCGAGGAACACCATATATTTT
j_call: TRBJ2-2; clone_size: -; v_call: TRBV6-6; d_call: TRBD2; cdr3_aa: CASSPTSGGITGELFF; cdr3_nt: TGTGCCAGCAGCCCGACTAGCGGGGGGATTACCGGGGAGCTGTTTTTT
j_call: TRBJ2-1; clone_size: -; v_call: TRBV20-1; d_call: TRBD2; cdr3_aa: CSASPGTSGLGEQFF; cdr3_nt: TGCAGTGCTAGTCCAGGGACTAGCGGGTTAGGTGAGCAGTTCTTC
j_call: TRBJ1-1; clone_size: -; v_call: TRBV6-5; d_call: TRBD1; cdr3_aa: CASSLTGGYTEAFF; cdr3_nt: TGTGCCAGCAGTCTAACAGGGGGCTACACTGAAGCTTTCTTT
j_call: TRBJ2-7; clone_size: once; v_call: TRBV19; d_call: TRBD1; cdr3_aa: CASSLSGDRGSYEQYF; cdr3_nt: TGTGCCAGTAGCCTGTCAGGAGACAGGGGTTCTTACGAGCAGTACTTC
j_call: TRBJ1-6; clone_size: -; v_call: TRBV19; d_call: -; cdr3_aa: CASSIGVVNSPLHF; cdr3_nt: TGTGCCAGTAGTATAGGAGTGGTTAATTCACCCCTCCACTTT
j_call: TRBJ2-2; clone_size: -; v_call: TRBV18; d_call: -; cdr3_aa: CASSPLSGGTGELFF; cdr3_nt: TGTGCCAGCTCACCCCTATCAGGAGGCACCGGGGAGCTGTTTTTT
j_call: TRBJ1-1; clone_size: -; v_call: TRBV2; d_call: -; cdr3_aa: CASSDRPVSGTEAFF; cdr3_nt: TGTGCCAGCAGTGACCGACCCGTCTCGGGCACTGAAGCTTTCTTT
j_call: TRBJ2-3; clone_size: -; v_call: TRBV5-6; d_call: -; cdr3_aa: CASSESTDTQYF; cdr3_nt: TGTGCCAGCAGCGAGAGCACAGATACGCAGTATTTT
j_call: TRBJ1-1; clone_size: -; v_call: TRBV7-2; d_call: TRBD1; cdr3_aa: CASSLAELTGEFYTAFF; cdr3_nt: TGTGCCAGCAGCTTAGCGGAATTGACAGGGGAATTTTATACAGCTTTCTTT